This T cell receptor (beta chain) was recovered during a study of shared clonotypes between healthy human individuals. Study in general: Each donor's CD8 memory used one plate, CD8 naive two, each CD4 subset three. General study results and limits: Larger richness was generally estimated for naive than memory subsets.

TCRdb keeps only in-frame clones here, not all; method: immunoSEQ multiplex PCR. This sample has about a million clones, with roughly 75% found just once. Germline V gives CDR1 SGHNT, CDR2 YENEEA. Losses at the gene ends were 5 bases for V and 5 bases for J; bases not matched to a gene: 5. The CDR3 loop spans 15 amino acids. About this clone itself: Its antigen remains unidentified.

Nashville, Tennessee was home to all donors, each a Caucasian adult. Material for sequencing was memory CD4+ T cells sorted from blood. Subset in this sample: CD45RA-negative fraction. V and J are TRBV11-3 and TRBJ2-1; 11 bases agree with TRBD2. This TCR came from a man between 18 and 35 years old in good health. CDR3 bases: TGTGCCAGCAGCGTTAGCGGGAGGGGGGACAATGAGCAGTTCTTC. The encoded protein is CASSVSGRGDNEQFF.